This passage covers 22 T cell receptor beta chains from one sample sequenced in a study of identical twins (dated by TCRdb to about 2016). Libraries were built with 5' RACE. TCRdb records Illumina HiSeq 2000 as the sequencer. Through fastp at Q25 and MiXCR, TCRdb rebuilt clones from the public reads, retaining in-frame beta chains. Rows matching on CDR3 protein sequence are summarized as one entry with the most common DNA and genes. This sample comprises 1.5 million to 2 million distinct CDR3 sequences, about 30% of them detected only once. The ten largest clones capture around 0.3% of the sample. The sequenced sample consisted of cord blood. These receptors all stem from a newborn girl in good health.

As for this clonotype: Germline is not matched at one junction end, which may reflect a read error. The chain carries TRBV15 and TRBJ2-3; D is unresolved. Germline loops: CDR1 LNHNV, CDR2 YYDKDF (reference sequence). This CDR3 contains 12 residues. CDR3 loop: CAASRDTSSPYF. The CDR3 bases are TGTGCCGCCAGCAGAGATACGTCCTCTCCGTATTTT.

The chain joins TRBV4-1 to TRBJ1-2; D ambiguous. V was clipped by 1 base and J by 7 bases, with 10 bases between them. CDR1 MGHRA and CDR2 YSYEKL come from the germline V gene. The CDR3 contains 13 residues. The CDR3 coding sequence is TGCGCCAGCAGCCAAGGTGGGGTCTTTGGCTACACCTTC. Amino acid sequence: CASSQGGVFGYTF.

The rearrangement joins TRBV4-1 to TRBJ2-1, with 9 bases aligning to TRBD2. Looked up from germline, CDR1 is MGHRA and CDR2 is YSYEKL. Trimming removed 4 bases from V and 8 bases from J; junction bases left unmatched: 12. The CDR3 extends over 16 amino acids. CDR3 nucleotide sequence: TGCGCCAGCAGCCCGCCGGGTAGCGGGAGTTACCATGAGCAGTTCTTC. It yields the protein CASSPPGSGSYHEQFF.

This chain connects TRBV20-1 to TRBJ2-5; D might be TRBD2 (7 bases). CDR3 length equals 13 residues. V lost 0 bases, J lost 5 bases, and 10 bases lay in between. Germline-derived CDR1 and CDR2 are DFQATT and SNEGSKA (reference sequence). CDR3 protein: CSAREGGRETQYF. The CDR3 DNA reads TGCAGTGCTAGAGAGGGGGGGCGGGAGACCCAGTACTTC.

This clonotype has just a few counts. DNA for the CDR3: TGTGCCAGCAGCCAAGATTGGGGGCGCACCTACGAGCAGTACTTC. It is translated as CASSQDWGRTYEQYF. The V and J genes are TRBV4-2 and TRBJ2-7; TRBD1 might be the D (6 bases). Germline V gene sequence: CDR1 LGHNA, CDR2 YNFKEQ. This CDR3 spans 15 amino acids. Trimming removed 0 bases at V and 2 bases at J, with 11 bases between.

In this sample, this clonotype turned up many times. The V gene is TRBV9, the J gene TRBJ1-2; the D is unclear. Germline values: CDR1 SGDLS, CDR2 YYNGEE. V dropped 4 bases and J dropped 8 bases, with 12 bases sitting between them. This CDR3 is built from 12 residues. CDR3 bases: TGTGCCAGCAGCACCAGGCCCCGCGGCTACACCTTC. Its translation is CASSTRPRGYTF. The whole variable domain, remainder taken from reference TRBV9 and TRBJ1-2, is DSGVTQTPKHLITATGQRVTLRCSPRSGDLSVYWYQQSLDQGLQFLIQYYNGEERAKGNILERFSAQQFPDLHSELNLSSLELGDSALYFCASSTRPRGYTFGSGTRLTVV.

This chain uses TRBV20-1 with TRBJ2-3; 7 bases match TRBD2. Germline V CDR1 and CDR2: DFQATT, SNEGSKA (reference sequence). J was trimmed by 1 base and V by 3 bases; bases with no gene match: 10. The CDR3 has 16 residues. DNA of the CDR3: TGCAGTGCTAGCGCGACTAGCCAAAGGGGCACAGATACGCAGTATTTT. Translated, it gives CSASATSQRGTDTQYF.

This clonotype was seen many times. This chain joins TRBV28 and TRBJ2-7; the D gene is possibly TRBD1 (5 bases). Germline CDR1 reads MDHEN; CDR2 reads SYDVKM. CDR3 length equals 13 residues. V was cut by 5 bases and J by 6 bases, with 14 bases left in between. The CDR3 DNA reads as TGTGCCAGCAGTCCTAATAGACAGAGCGAGCAGTACTTC. It encodes CASSPNRQSEQYF.

This clonotype was observed a few times. CDR3 protein: CSRSPLAGGFSGANVLTF. Here the CDR3 DNA reads TGCAGTAGATCCCCGCTAGCGGGAGGGTTCTCTGGGGCCAACGTCCTGACTTTC. The V and J genes are TRBV20-1 and TRBJ2-6; TRBD2 aligns across 12 bases. Germline CDR1 reads DFQATT; CDR2 reads SNEGSKA (reference sequence). This CDR3 is built from 18 residues. V was pared by 8 bases and J by 0 bases, with 11 bases of the junction left unmatched.

The V and J genes are TRBV20-1 and TRBJ1-5; no reliable D call. This CDR3 is 16 amino acids long. From germline, CDR1 is DFQATT and CDR2 SNEGSKA (reference sequence). V gave up 0 bases and J gave up 4 bases, with 16 bases separating them. The DNA for the CDR3 is TGCAGTGCTAGAGAAGCAGCGAGGGTTTTTAATCAGCCCCAGCATTTT. It translates to CSAREAARVFNQPQHF.

The genes are TRBV5-1 and TRBJ2-7; 14 bases align to TRBD2. This CDR3 spans 16 amino acids. Looked up from germline, CDR1 is SGHRS and CDR2 is YFSETQ. The junction had 5 bases not matched to a gene; V was cut back by 3 bases and J by 3 bases. The CDR3 region is CASSSSGLAGGYEQYF. The CDR3 bases are TGCGCCAGCAGCTCCTCCGGACTAGCGGGGGGCTACGAGCAGTACTTC.

A few counts support this clonotype. The CDR3 spells CSVEPRMYTGHTDTQYF. CDR3 nucleotide sequence: TGCAGCGTTGAACCCCGGATGTACACGGGGCACACAGATACGCAGTATTTT. This rearrangement joins TRBV29-1 to TRBJ2-3, with D perhaps assigned TRBD1 or TRBD2 (5 bases each). Per germline, CDR1 SQVTM and CDR2 ANQGSEA. The V gene lost 2 bases and the J gene lost 2 bases, with 20 bases spanning the gap. The CDR3 has 17 amino acids.

This clonotype was recorded at least ten times. J is TRBJ2-1 and V is TRBV4-2, with 7 positions matching TRBD2. This CDR3 is 16 amino acids long. Germline CDR1 LGHNA, CDR2 YNFKEQ. Unmatched junction bases numbered 3, after V lost 1 base and J lost 0 bases. CDR3 bases: TGTGCCAGCAGCCAAGTCGGGAGGAGCTCCTACAATGAGCAGTTCTTC. It translates to CASSQVGRSSYNEQFF.

In this sample, this clonotype turned up a few times. The CDR3 coding sequence is TGCAGTGCTAGAGCCCCGTACTCCTACGAGCAGTACTTC. Its translation is CSARAPYSYEQYF. This rearrangement joins TRBV20-1 to TRBJ2-7; unclear D gene. With 1 base removed from V and 0 bases from J, the gap between germline ends came to 7 bases. Germline CDR1 reads DFQATT; CDR2 reads SNEGSKA (reference sequence). The CDR3 totals 13 residues.

The J gene is TRBJ2-1, the V gene TRBV9; D is unclear. The CDR3 has 16 amino acids. V lost 0 bases and J lost 0, with 10 bases in between. The V gene's germline CDR1 is SGDLS and CDR2 YYNGEE. CDR3 coding DNA: TGTGCCAGCAGCGTAGAGGGCGGAGACTCCTACAATGAGCAGTTCTTC. This sequence encodes CASSVEGGDSYNEQFF.

This rearrangement joins TRBV6-5 to TRBJ2-1; 8 nucleotides match TRBD2. The CDR3 contains 16 residues. V gave up 5 bases and J gave up 3 bases; unmatched junction bases: 9. Germline V gene data show CDR1 as MNHEY and CDR2 as SVGAGI. CDR3 residues: CASSASTSGGYNEQFF. The CDR3 coding sequence is TGTGCCAGCAGTGCCTCCACTAGCGGAGGCTACAATGAGCAGTTCTTC.

This clonotype appeared a few times. This chain links TRBV7-2 with TRBJ1-2, with a possible D match to TRBD1 (5 bases). Trimming removed 2 bases from V and 3 bases from J, with 13 bases in between. Germline V CDR1 and CDR2: SGHTA, FQGNSA. The CDR3 is 15 residues long. For the CDR3, the DNA is TGTGCCAGCAGCTTAAGGGCAGGGTGGGACTATGGCTACACCTTC. Amino acid sequence: CASSLRAGWDYGYTF.

This chain uses TRBV6-1 with TRBJ1-1, with a tentative D call TRBD1 (5 bases). Germline assignment: CDR1 MNHNS and CDR2 SASEGT. V gave up 0 bases and J gave up 9 bases, with 8 bases separating them. The CDR3 runs 12 residues. CDR3 residues: CASSEAKGKAFF. CDR3 DNA: TGTGCCAGCAGTGAAGCGAAGGGGAAAGCTTTCTTT.

This clonotype was recorded at least ten times. The chain combines TRBV12-3 or TRBV12-4 with TRBJ2-4; D is uncertain. The CDR3 sequence is 16 residues long. Trimming took off 0 bases at V and 0 bases at J, with 9 bases between the two ends. This CDR3 reads CASSLAALLAKNIQYF. As DNA, the CDR3 is TGTGCCAGCAGTTTAGCGGCCCTTCTAGCCAAAAACATTCAGTACTTC.

V usage is TRBV25-1 and J usage is TRBJ2-5, with no clear D. V was trimmed by 1 base and J by 4 bases, leaving 16 bases between them. CDR1 is MGHDK, CDR2 SYGVNS, per germline. CDR3 length: 16 residues. The CDR3 protein is CASSEFGKGSSETQYF. In DNA form, the CDR3 reads TGTGCCAGCAGTGAATTTGGGAAAGGCAGCTCAGAGACCCAGTACTTC. Based on the CDR3 plus reference TRBV25-1 and TRBJ2-5, the full variable domain is EADIYQTPRYLVIGTGKKITLECSQTMGHDKMYWYQQDPGMELHLIHYSYGVNSTEKGDLSSESTVSRIRTEHFPLTLESARPSHTSQYLCASSEFGKGSSETQYFGPGTRLLVL.

This chain links TRBV12-3 or TRBV12-4 with TRBJ1-4; 7 bases are shared with TRBD1. The CDR3 covers 15 residues. The J segment lost 0 bases and the V segment lost 6 bases, leaving 4 bases of the junction unmatched. The DNA for the CDR3 is TGTGCCAGCAGCCGACAGGGACCAACTAATGAAAAACTGTTTTTT. It is translated as CASSRQGPTNEKLFF.

This clonotype has more than one count but fewer than ten. The genes are TRBV10-2 and TRBJ2-7; 8 bases fit TRBD1. The CDR3 loop spans 14 amino acids. V was clipped by 7 bases and J by 2 bases; unmatched bases: 7. Germline CDR1 reads WSHSY; CDR2 reads SAAADI. Here the CDR3 DNA reads TGCGCCAGCAACAAGGGACAGGCGACCTACGAGCAGTACTTC. It specifies CASNKGQATYEQYF.